The rows below give T cell receptor beta chains drawn from one sample of a study of T cell changes during pregnancy in multiple sclerosis. The table came from immunoSEQ multiplex PCR; TCRdb's copy has only in-frame clones and leaves some out. Altogether approximately 30,000 clones are present, less than 95% being singletons, with the ten largest covering around 10%. Sequenced material: CD8+ T cells from peripheral blood mononuclear cells, taken before pregnancy. These receptors were obtained from a female donor with multiple sclerosis, enrolled in a pregnancy study. Each CDR3 is given with its conserved first and last residue. Each record gives: D gene, J gene, V gene, clone size, CDR3 DNA, CDR3 protein. D genes are given only for firm matches. Clone sizes are given selectively: once, few, many, or a class where the clone is expanded.

TRBD2 TRBJ2-1 TRBV2 . TGTGCCAGCTCCAAAATAGCGGGGGGGCTTCGCAATGAGCAGTTCTTC CASSKIAGGLRNEQFF
. TRBJ2-7 TRBV11-1 . TGTGCCAGCAGCTTTTCCAGGGCCGGACGCGAGCAGTACTTC CASSFSRAGREQYF
TRBD2 TRBJ2-1 TRBV6-4 few TGTGCCAGCAGTGATATGACTAGCGGGGGCTCCTACAATGAGCAGTTCTTC CASSDMTSGGSYNEQFF
. TRBJ2-1 TRBV4-1 . TGCGCCAGCAGCCAAGAAACGGGAAGGACCTACAATGAGCAGTTCTTC CASSQETGRTYNEQFF
. TRBJ1-6 TRBV12-5 . TGTGCTAGTGGTTTAAGCGGGGCTGCTCCACCCCTCCACTTT CASGLSGAAPPLHF
TRBD1 TRBJ1-2 TRBV29-1 . TGCAGCGCCACGGACAGGGACCATAACTATGGCTACACCTTC CSATDRDHNYGYTF
. TRBJ2-7 TRBV9 . TGTGCCAGCAGCGTAGATGACGGGAGCTCCTACGAGCAGTACTTC CASSVDDGSSYEQYF
TRBD1 TRBJ1-2 TRBV9 . TGTGCCAGCAGCGTTACCTCGACAGGGAGGAATGGCTACACCTTC CASSVTSTGRNGYTF
TRBD1 TRBJ1-3 TRBV5-8 . TGTGCCAGCAGCGGGACCGGGACAGGCCACTCTGGAAACACCATATATTTT CASSGTGTGHSGNTIYF
. TRBJ2-5 TRBV2 once TGTGCCAGCAGTGTTTCAGCGGGCCTGCAAGAGACCCAGTACTTC CASSVSAGLQETQYF
. TRBJ1-2 TRBV7-9 . TGTGCCAGCAGCCCGCCCGGGGCGGGACCGGGTGGCTACACCTTC CASSPPGAGPGGYTF
TRBD2 TRBJ2-1 TRBV6-4 . TGTGCCAGCAGTGATTACAGCGGGGACGGCTACAATGAGCAGTTCTTC CASSDYSGDGYNEQFF
. TRBJ2-7 TRBV9 . TGTGCCAGCAGCGCACAGGGAACCGAGCAGTACTTC CASSAQGTEQYF